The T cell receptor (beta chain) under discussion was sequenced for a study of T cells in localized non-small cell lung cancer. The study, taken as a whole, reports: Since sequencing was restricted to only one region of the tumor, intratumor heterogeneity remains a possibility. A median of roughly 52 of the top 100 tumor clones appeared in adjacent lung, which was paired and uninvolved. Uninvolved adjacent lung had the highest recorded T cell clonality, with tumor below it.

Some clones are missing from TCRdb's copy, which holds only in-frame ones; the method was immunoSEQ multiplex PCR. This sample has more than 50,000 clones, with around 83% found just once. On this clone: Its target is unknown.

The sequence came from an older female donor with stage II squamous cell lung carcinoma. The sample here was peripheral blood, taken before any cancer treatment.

DNA for the CDR3: TGTGCCAGCAGTTTCTACAGGGGAGGCGATCAGCCCCAGCATTTT. It specifies CASSFYRGGDQPQHF. The chain links TRBV6-5 to TRBJ1-5; 7 bases fit TRBD1. V lost 4 bases to trimming and J lost 5 bases; unmatched junction nucleotides: 8. Germline V CDR1 and CDR2: MNHEY, SVGAGI. This CDR3 is built from 15 residues.